These 26 T cell receptor beta chains originate from one sample sequenced in a study of blood T cell repertoires in COVID-19. Using immunoSEQ multiplex PCR, the repertoire was profiled, and TCRdb retains in-frame clones only, with some absent. The table shows about 180,000 clones, with approximately 83% occurring only once. Specimen: peripheral blood. The origin of the receptors is a man in his forties or fifties with active or convalescent COVID-19.

V usage is TRBV5-4 and J usage is TRBJ2-5, with 10 bases that match TRBD2. J was trimmed by 4 bases and V by 4 bases; bases with no gene match: 10. This CDR3 has 16 residues. CDR1 and CDR2 (germline): SGHNT, YYREEE (reference sequence). CDR3 DNA: TGTGCCAGCAGCGGCGGGGGAGCGGGGGGGAGAGAGACCCAGTACTTC. Protein product: CASSGGGAGGRETQYF.

This chain uses TRBV10-3 with TRBJ1-3; 8 nucleotides line up with TRBD1. Per germline, CDR1 ENHRY and CDR2 SYGVKD. V lost 3 bases and J lost 0; bases outside the gene matches: 7. This CDR3 region has 17 residues. The CDR3, as DNA: TGTGCCATCAGTGACCCCCGACAGGGGAGCTCTGGAAACACCATATATTTT. Protein: CAISDPRQGSSGNTIYF.

The chain employs TRBV4-1 and TRBJ2-1, with 9 nucleotides matching TRBD2. Germline V lookup: CDR1 MGHRA, CDR2 YSYEKL. V lost 11 bases to trimming and J lost 6 bases; unmatched junction nucleotides: 11. This CDR3 contains 14 residues. CDR3 in amino acids: CAGSRAGGLNEQFF. For the CDR3, the DNA is TGCGCCGGGTCACGAGCGGGAGGTCTCAATGAGCAGTTCTTC.

The chain uses TRBV30 and TRBJ2-3; 8 nucleotides match TRBD2. The CDR3 runs 15 residues. J was trimmed by 0 bases and V by 1 base; bases with no gene match: 3. The germline gives CDR1 GTSNPN, CDR2 SVGIG (reference sequence). The CDR3 DNA reads TGTGCCTGGAGTGAACTAGCGGTAAGCACAGATACGCAGTATTTT. It codes for CAWSELAVSTDTQYF. Using reference TRBV30 and TRBJ2-3 for the parts outside the CDR3, the full variable domain is SQTIHQWPATLVQPVGSPLSLECTVEGTSNPNLYWYRQAAGRGLQLLFYSVGIGQISSEVPQNLSASRPQDRQFILSSKKLLLSDSGFYLCAWSELAVSTDTQYFGPGTRLTVL.

The gene calls are TRBV7-2 and TRBJ1-2; a possible D gene is TRBD1 (6 bases). This CDR3 is 13 amino acids long. V shed 1 base and J shed 7 bases, with 10 bases lying between them. Germline V CDR1 and CDR2: SGHTA, FQGNSA. As DNA, the CDR3 is TGTGCCAGCAGCTTAGACAGGGATTCTGGCTACACCTTC. Encoded protein: CASSLDRDSGYTF.

This clone is termed medium-sized. The genes are TRBV7-3 and TRBJ2-1; D possibly corresponds to TRBD1 (6 bases). The CDR3 is made up of 15 amino acids. V lost 5 bases to trimming and J lost 0 bases, with 11 bases between them. The germline CDR1 and CDR2 sequences are SGHTA and FQGTGA. For the CDR3, the DNA is TGTGCCAGCAGCCAGGGGACATTCTCCTACAATGAGCAGTTCTTC. The encoded protein is CASSQGTFSYNEQFF.

V gene TRBV19 combines with J gene TRBJ2-1, with 10 bases lining up with TRBD2. The CDR3 extends over 17 amino acids. Germline CDR1 and CDR2: LNHDA and SQIVND (reference sequence). Trimming at V came to 3 bases and at J to 5 bases, leaving 10 bases not matched to a gene. The CDR3 DNA is TGTGCCAGTAGTATTTCCCCAGCGGGAGGGTACAACAATGAGCAGTTCTTC. It is translated as CASSISPAGGYNNEQFF. Supplemented by reference TRBV19 and TRBJ2-1, the full variable domain reads DGGITQSPKYLFRKEGQNVTLSCEQNLNHDAMYWYRQDPGQGLRLIYYSQIVNDFQKGDIAEGYSVSREKKESFPLTVTSAQKNPTAFYLCASSISPAGGYNNEQFFGPGTRLTVL.

The chain couples TRBV19 to TRBJ1-5; 7 positions agree with TRBD1. V gave up 7 bases and J gave up 0 bases; unmatched junction bases: 6. This CDR3 is 15 amino acids long. Germline lookup yields CDR1 LNHDA and CDR2 SQIVND (reference sequence). This chain's CDR3 is CASNIRDSSNQPQHF. CDR3 DNA: TGTGCCAGTAACATTAGGGACAGTAGCAATCAGCCCCAGCATTTT.

J is TRBJ2-1 and V is TRBV19; 10 bases align to TRBD1. The CDR3 extends over 18 amino acids. V dropped 3 bases and J dropped 8; count of bases not matched to a gene: 16. CDR1 and CDR2 from the germline V gene are LNHDA and SQIVND (reference sequence). The CDR3 protein is CASSMLRLGQGVSDEQFF. The DNA of the CDR3 is TGTGCCAGTAGTATGCTTCGTTTAGGACAGGGGGTTAGTGATGAGCAGTTCTTC.

The rearrangement uses TRBV6-5 and TRBJ1-4, with 9 nucleotides matching TRBD1. Trimming removed 8 bases from V and 5 bases from J; junction bases left unmatched: 0. Germline CDR1 and CDR2: MNHEY and SVGAGI. This CDR3 is built from 12 residues. This CDR3 is CASGQGNEKLFF. CDR3 DNA sequence: TGTGCCAGCGGACAGGGGAATGAAAAACTGTTTTTT.

The V and J genes are TRBV12-3 or TRBV12-4 and TRBJ2-1, with 12 nucleotides matching TRBD2. V was pared by 5 bases and J by 14 bases, with 7 bases of the junction left unmatched. This CDR3 has 13 residues. The CDR3 protein is CASSRLTSGREFF. Written as DNA, the CDR3 is TGTGCCAGCAGTCGGCTGACTAGCGGGAGAGAGTTCTTC.

This chain joins TRBV4-2 and TRBJ2-5; 13 bases are a match to TRBD2. The CDR3 totals 15 residues. Germline assignment: CDR1 LGHNA and CDR2 YNFKEQ. The J segment lost 3 bases and the V segment lost 4 bases, leaving 2 bases of the junction unmatched. The CDR3 DNA is TGTGCCAGCAGCCGCGGGACTAGCGGGGAAGAGACCCAGTACTTC. Protein product: CASSRGTSGEETQYF.

The chain links TRBV24-1 to TRBJ2-7, with D maybe TRBD1 (5 bases). The germline gives CDR1 KGHDR, CDR2 SFDVKD. Trimming left V 1 base short and J 2 bases short, with 14 bases between. This CDR3 is 16 amino acids long. In nucleotides, the CDR3 is TGTGCCACCAGTGATTTTGGGGCCCACGGCACCTACGAGCAGTACTTC. This gives the protein CATSDFGAHGTYEQYF.

The V gene is TRBV6-5, the J gene TRBJ1-1; no reliable D call. Germline V gene data show CDR1 as MNHEY and CDR2 as SVGAGI. Trimming shortened V by 10 bases and J by 0 bases, and 12 bases separated the two germline ends. This CDR3 comprises 13 residues. CDR3 in DNA: TGTGCCACCTTATGGCGGGTGAACACTGAAGCTTTCTTT. This sequence encodes CATLWRVNTEAFF.

CDR3 DNA: TGTGCCAGCAGCTTGTTGGGGGCTAGCTACGAGCAGTACTTC. Translating it yields CASSLLGASYEQYF. This sequence joins TRBV5-6 and TRBJ2-7; D is perhaps TRBD1 (6 bases). The length of the CDR3 is 14 residues. Per the germline V gene, CDR1 is SGHDT and CDR2 is YYEEEE. The V gene lost 1 base and the J gene lost 3 bases, with 11 bases spanning the gap.

The rearrangement links TRBV18 to TRBJ2-7; D not certain. This CDR3 contains 14 residues. Germline V CDR1 and CDR2: KGHSH, LQKENI. Between the trimmed V and J ends, which lost 6 bases and 6 bases, there was a span of 18 bases. The CDR3 bases are TGTGCCAGCTCGCGAGATGTAGCAGTCTCCGAGCAGTACTTC. Its translation: CASSRDVAVSEQYF.

The chain joins TRBV15 to TRBJ2-5, with a tentative D call TRBD1 (6 bases). The CDR3 is 17 amino acids. The V and J ends lost 1 base and 4 bases respectively, with 19 bases between them. Looked up from germline, CDR1 is LNHNV and CDR2 is YYDKDF (reference sequence). CDR3 protein: CATSRATRGSFLETQYF. In DNA form, the CDR3 reads TGTGCCACCAGCAGAGCTACCAGGGGCTCTTTTTTAGAGACCCAGTACTTC. The whole variable domain, filled in from reference TRBV15 and TRBJ2-5, reads DAMVIQNPRYQVTQFGKPVTLSCSQTLNHNVMYWYQQKSSQAPKLLFHYYDKDFNNEADTPDNFQSRRPNTSFCFLDIRSPGLGDTAMYLCATSRATRGSFLETQYFGPGTRLLVL.

The chain joins TRBV7-9 to TRBJ1-1; D possibly corresponds to TRBD1 (6 bases). Deletions cut 4 bases from V and 1 base from J, with 10 bases between. The CDR3 consists of 14 residues. The V gene's germline CDR1 is SEHNR and CDR2 FQNEAQ (reference sequence). The CDR3 spells CASSSRGGNTEAFF. CDR3 in DNA: TGTGCCAGCAGCTCAAGAGGGGGGAACACTGAAGCTTTCTTT.

This clone was observed once. This sequence joins TRBV19 and TRBJ1-1, with TRBD1 matching over 8 bases. The CDR3 contains 14 residues. The V segment lost 1 base and the J segment 4 bases; nucleotides outside the gene matches: 2. CDR1 and CDR2 from the germline V gene are LNHDA and SQIVND (reference sequence). This CDR3 is CASSIGQGSTEAFF. The CDR3 nucleotides are TGTGCCAGTAGTATAGGACAGGGGAGCACTGAAGCTTTCTTT.

J is TRBJ2-3 and V is TRBV6-5; D not certain. Trimming shortened V by 7 bases and J by 1 base, and 3 bases separated the two germline ends. The CDR3 is 11 amino acids. Germline V gives CDR1 MNHEY, CDR2 SVGAGI. This CDR3 reads CASTGTDTQYF. The CDR3 DNA follows: TGTGCCAGCACTGGCACAGATACGCAGTATTTT.

The V gene is TRBV19, the J gene TRBJ2-1; D possibly corresponds to TRBD1 (6 bases). There are 14 residues in the CDR3. V was trimmed by 7 bases and J by 3 bases, leaving 13 bases between them. The V gene's germline CDR1 is LNHDA and CDR2 SQIVND (reference sequence). The CDR3 DNA follows: TGTGCCAGTACCACGACAGGCATCTACAATGAGCAGTTCTTC. Translating it yields CASTTTGIYNEQFF.

This clone appeared a single time. The chain is built from TRBV24-1 and TRBJ2-2; D ambiguous. Germline V lookup: CDR1 KGHDR, CDR2 SFDVKD. The V and J ends lost 4 bases and 4 bases respectively, with 9 bases between them. The CDR3 covers 14 residues. The DNA for the CDR3 is TGTGCCACCAGTGACGATACGGGCACCGGGGAGCTGTTTTTT. Amino acids: CATSDDTGTGELFF.

The CDR3 loop is CASSWGSTGSNSPLHF. The CDR3 DNA sequence: TGCGCCAGCAGCTGGGGGTCGACAGGTTCTAATTCACCCCTCCACTTT. The chain recombines TRBV5-1 with TRBJ1-6; D possibly corresponds to TRBD1 (6 bases). This CDR3 region has 16 residues. V was trimmed by 3 bases and J by 6 bases, leaving 16 bases between them. Germline V gene sequence: CDR1 SGHRS, CDR2 YFSETQ.

The genes are TRBV6-1 and TRBJ2-7, with TRBD1 matching over 7 bases. Germline CDR1 reads MNHNS; CDR2 reads SASEGT. The CDR3 contains 15 residues. J gave up 0 bases and V 3 bases, and 5 bases lay outside the gene matches. DNA for the CDR3: TGTGCCAGCAGTGATCAGACAGGGAGCTCCTACGAGCAGTACTTC. Its protein is CASSDQTGSSYEQYF.

The genes are TRBV30 and TRBJ1-2; TRBD1 matches 8 bases. With V trimmed by 2 bases and J by 7 bases, 12 bases remained unmatched. The CDR3 is 15 amino acids. Germline V gives CDR1 GTSNPN, CDR2 SVGIG (reference sequence). The CDR3 loop is CAWSLDRDGGLGYTF. The CDR3 nucleotides read TGTGCCTGGAGTTTGGACAGGGATGGAGGGCTTGGCTACACCTTC.

This rearrangement joins TRBV29-1 to TRBJ2-2; maybe TRBD1 (5 bases). In germline, CDR1 is SQVTM, CDR2 ANQGSEA. The V end was cut by 6 bases, the J end by 1 base, with 9 bases between. The CDR3 is made up of 13 amino acids. CDR3 nucleotides: TGCAGCGTCGTCGGACAGAACACCGGGGAGCTGTTTTTT. Translation gives CSVVGQNTGELFF.